A single sample is the source of the 5 T cell receptor beta chains below, sequenced in a study of blood T cell repertoires in COVID-19. Some clones are missing from TCRdb's copy, which holds only in-frame ones; the method was immunoSEQ multiplex PCR. The sample yields about 210,000 clones, about 87% seen once. The sequenced sample was PBMCs or T cells enriched from blood (not recorded which). These receptors were obtained from a woman aged 40-49 years with acute COVID-19.

The genes are TRBV5-6 and TRBJ1-3, with D hard to call. The germline CDR1 and CDR2 sequences are SGHDT and YYEEEE. The germline V and J ends were trimmed by 1 base and 3 bases, with 2 bases remaining between them. The CDR3 consists of 12 residues. The CDR3, as DNA: TGTGCCAGCAGCTTGCGTGGAAACACCATATATTTT. It codes for CASSLRGNTIYF.

This clone was counted a single time. This sequence joins TRBV7-6 and TRBJ2-5; possible D gene TRBD2, 5 bases. Looked up from germline, CDR1 is SGHVS and CDR2 is FNYEAQ. Deletions cut 1 base from V and 5 bases from J, with 11 bases between. The CDR3 contains 14 residues. The CDR3 loop reads CASSLDDYGETQYF. The CDR3 nucleotides read TGTGCCAGCAGCTTAGATGACTACGGGGAGACCCAGTACTTC.

As DNA, the CDR3 is TGTGCCAGTAGGACCCTAGCGGGGGGCCGCAATACGCAGTATTTT. Protein product: CASRTLAGGRNTQYF. The V and J genes are TRBV19 and TRBJ2-3, with TRBD2 identical over 11 bases. The V and J ends lost 6 bases and 7 bases, in that order; junction bases with no gene match: 9. CDR3 length equals 15 residues. Germline CDR1 reads LNHDA; CDR2 reads SQIVND (reference sequence).

This clone occurred once. This chain connects TRBV5-5 to TRBJ1-5, with TRBD1 identical over 7 bases. After removal of 1 base from V and 2 bases from J, the junction contained 0 bases not matched to a gene. Germline-derived CDR1 and CDR2 are SGHKS and YYEKEE (reference sequence). The CDR3 is made up of 14 amino acids. The CDR3 loop reads CASSLTGGNQPQHF. DNA for the CDR3: TGTGCCAGCAGCTTGACAGGGGGCAATCAGCCCCAGCATTTT.

Here the CDR3 DNA reads TGCGCCAGCAGCCAAACAGGGGAAGCTTTCTTT. The encoded protein is CASSQTGEAFF. V and J are TRBV4-1 and TRBJ1-1, with TRBD1 as a possible D gene (6 bases). Germline V lookup: CDR1 MGHRA, CDR2 YSYEKL. V was shortened by 2 bases and J by 8 bases, with 6 bases between the two germline ends. The CDR3 runs to 11 residues.